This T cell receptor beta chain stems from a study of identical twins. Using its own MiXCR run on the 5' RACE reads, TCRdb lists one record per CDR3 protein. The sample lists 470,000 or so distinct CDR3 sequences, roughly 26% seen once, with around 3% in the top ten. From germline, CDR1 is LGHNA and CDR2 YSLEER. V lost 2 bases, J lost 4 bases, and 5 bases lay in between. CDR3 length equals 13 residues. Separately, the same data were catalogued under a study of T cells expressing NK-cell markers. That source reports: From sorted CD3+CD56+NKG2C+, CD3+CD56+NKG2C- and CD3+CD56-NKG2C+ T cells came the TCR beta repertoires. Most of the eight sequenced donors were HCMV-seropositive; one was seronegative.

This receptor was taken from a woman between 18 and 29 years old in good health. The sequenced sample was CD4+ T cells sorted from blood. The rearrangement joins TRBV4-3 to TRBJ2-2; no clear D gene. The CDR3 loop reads CASSQPSTGELFF. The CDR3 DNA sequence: TGCGCCAGCAGCCAACCTTCCACCGGGGAGCTGTTTTTT.